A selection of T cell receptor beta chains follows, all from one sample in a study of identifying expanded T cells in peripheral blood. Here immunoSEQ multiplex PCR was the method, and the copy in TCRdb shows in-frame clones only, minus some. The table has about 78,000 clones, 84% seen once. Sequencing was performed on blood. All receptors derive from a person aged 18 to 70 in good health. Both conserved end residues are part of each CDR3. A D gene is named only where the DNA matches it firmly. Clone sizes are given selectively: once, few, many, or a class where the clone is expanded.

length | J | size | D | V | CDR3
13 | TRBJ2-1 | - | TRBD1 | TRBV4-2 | CASSSPQQGEYFF
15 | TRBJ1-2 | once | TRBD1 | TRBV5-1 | CASSSSRDSDYGYTF
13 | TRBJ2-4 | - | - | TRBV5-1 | CASSLLQANIQYF
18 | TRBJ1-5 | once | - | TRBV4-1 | CASSLLPGANTRPQPQHF
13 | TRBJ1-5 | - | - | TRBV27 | CASSSQGRQPQHF
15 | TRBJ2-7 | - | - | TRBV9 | CASSVGFGDTYEQYF
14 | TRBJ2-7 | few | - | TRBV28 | CASSSIGGRYEQYF
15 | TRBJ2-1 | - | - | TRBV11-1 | CASSLGDRLMDEQFF
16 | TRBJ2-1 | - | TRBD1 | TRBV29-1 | CSVESPVGTGSDEQFF
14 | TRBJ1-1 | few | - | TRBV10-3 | CAISHRITNTEAFF
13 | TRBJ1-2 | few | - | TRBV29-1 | CSVEEPRWSGYTF
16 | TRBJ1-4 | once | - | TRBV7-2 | CASSPPRTTTNEKLFF
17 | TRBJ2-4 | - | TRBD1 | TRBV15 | CATSRDRLDRDKNIQYF
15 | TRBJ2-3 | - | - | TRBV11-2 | CASKGQSGSTDTQYF
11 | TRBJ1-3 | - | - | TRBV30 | CAWSLGNTIYF
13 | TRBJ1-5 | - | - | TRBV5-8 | CASSFGGDQPQHF
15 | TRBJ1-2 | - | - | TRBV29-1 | CSVEDLAGWRYGYTF
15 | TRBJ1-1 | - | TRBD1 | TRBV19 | CASSTSGGQDTEAFF
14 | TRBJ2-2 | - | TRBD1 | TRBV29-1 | CSVRDRGNTGELFF
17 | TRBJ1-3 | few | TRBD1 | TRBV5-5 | CASTYRQGSVAGNTIYF
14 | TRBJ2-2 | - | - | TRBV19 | CASSKAVNTGELFF
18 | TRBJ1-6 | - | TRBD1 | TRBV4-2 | CASSQDLRWVTGESPLHF
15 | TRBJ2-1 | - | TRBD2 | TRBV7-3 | CASSLGTSTYNEQFF
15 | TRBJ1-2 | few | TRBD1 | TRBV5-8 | CASSLGQGANYGYTF
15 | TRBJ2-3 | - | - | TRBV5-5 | CASSLLLAGTDTQYF
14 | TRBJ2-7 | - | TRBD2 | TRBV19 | CASSTGTRAREQYF
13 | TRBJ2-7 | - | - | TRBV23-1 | CASSPDSCYEQYF
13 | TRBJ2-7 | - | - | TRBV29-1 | CSVEDAAGRKQYF
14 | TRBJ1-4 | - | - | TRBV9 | CASSVGVNPEKLFF
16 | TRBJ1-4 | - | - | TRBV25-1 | CASSELRASTNEKLFF
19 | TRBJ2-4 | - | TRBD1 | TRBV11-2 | CASSQLAQTGGKTKNIQYF